This section outlines one TCR beta chain sequence together with its context. What it recognizes is unknown. The assay was immunoSEQ multiplex PCR, and TCRdb's table has in-frame clones only and misses some. Altogether millions of clones are present, over 85% being singletons, with the ten largest covering 0.13%. This record belongs to a study of shared clonotypes between healthy human individuals. The length of the CDR3 is 14 residues. Germline lookup yields CDR1 SNHLY and CDR2 FYNNEI. Trimming removed 6 bases at V and 5 bases at J, with 16 bases between. General study results and limits: Though the depth was large, rarefaction showed that sorted-subset sequencing was incomplete.

The source of this sequence is a man aged 18 to 30 in good health. Sequences were obtained from naive CD4+ T cells sorted from blood. Subset here: CD45RA+ positively selected. The chain couples TRBV2 to TRBJ1-2; tentatively, D is TRBD1 (5 bases). The CDR3 protein is CASRAPGGRYGYTF. The CDR3 DNA reads as TGTGCCAGCAGGGCCCCCGGGGGAAGGTATGGCTACACCTTC.